This T cell receptor (beta chain) was sequenced during a study of OX40 agonist ivuxolimab in advanced cancers. Sampling of blood occurred at baseline, cycle 4 day 1, and cycle 7 day 1. Profiling relied on immunoSEQ multiplex PCR, and the TCRdb table lists in-frame clones only, not all of them. The profile covers approximately 82,000 clones, with more than 70% appearing a single time and around 2.5% taken by the ten largest. V was pared by 0 bases and J by 3 bases, with 9 bases between. CDR1 is MGHRA and CDR2 is YSYEKL in the germline V gene. This CDR3 comprises 15 residues. The sequences come from CD4+ or CD8+ T cells sorted from blood, collected in a trial of the OX40 agonist ivuxolimab. The V gene is TRBV4-1, the J gene TRBJ1-5; unclear D gene. This receptor was identified in an adult with an advanced solid tumor such as melanoma, head and neck, liver or kidney cancer. CDR3 residues: CASSQEYSTNQPQHF. The CDR3 DNA follows: TGCGCCAGCAGCCAAGAGTACAGTACCAATCAGCCCCAGCATTTT.